The 25 T cell receptor beta chains below were found in one sample sequenced in a study of Graves' ophthalmopathy and Graves' hyperthyroidism. Beta-chain TCR CDR3 regions were amplified from RNA transcripts. Second-round multiplex PCR followed a first-round RT-PCR using HTBI primers. Each CDR3 protein gets one entry after TCRdb re-called the multiplex PCR reads with MiXCR. The repertoire holds hundreds of thousands of distinct CDR3 sequences, with more than 20% as singletons. The sequencing sample was made of peripheral blood. The receptor source for this set is a woman between 18 and 29 years old with stable Graves' hyperthyroidism.

The genes are TRBV28 and TRBJ2-7; D unresolved. Deletions cut 7 bases from V and 2 bases from J, with 12 bases between. Germline lookup yields CDR1 MDHEN and CDR2 SYDVKM. This CDR3 region has 13 residues. The CDR3 sequence is CASNLQSTYEQYF. In nucleotides, the CDR3 is TGTGCCAGCAACTTACAGAGTACCTACGAGCAGTACTTC.

This clonotype has a handful of counts. V is TRBV5-1 and J is TRBJ2-4; TRBD1 matches 8 bases. Trimming removed 4 bases from V and 12 bases from J; junction bases left unmatched: 9. The CDR3 consists of 13 residues. Germline lookup yields CDR1 SGHRS and CDR2 YFSETQ. As DNA, the CDR3 is TGCGCCAGCAGCCGAGCAACAGGGGGAGGTCAGTACTTC. Translated: CASSRATGGGQYF.

This clonotype was seen many times. The chain combines TRBV4-1 with TRBJ2-4, with D possibly matching TRBD1 (5 bases). CDR1 and CDR2 from the germline V gene are MGHRA and YSYEKL. The germline V and J ends were trimmed by 1 base and 3 bases, with 19 bases remaining between them. The CDR3 spans 18 residues. This CDR3 is CASSQGMGLGVVKNIQYF. CDR3 sequence (DNA): TGCGCCAGCAGCCAAGGGATGGGTCTAGGGGTGGTCAAAAACATTCAGTACTTC.

At least ten counts were recorded for this clonotype. The rearrangement uses TRBV5-1 and TRBJ1-6; D not resolved. Trimming took 0 bases from V and 8 from J, leaving 9 bases between them. Per the germline V gene, CDR1 is SGHRS and CDR2 is YFSETQ. The CDR3 runs to 14 residues. Here the CDR3 reads CASSLGTAYSPLHF. CDR3 sequence (DNA): TGCGCCAGCAGCTTGGGGACGGCCTATTCACCCCTCCACTTT.

The rearrangement joins TRBV12-3 or TRBV12-4 to TRBJ1-5; D is unclear. CDR3 length: 13 residues. V lost 5 bases and J lost 6, with 11 bases in between. The CDR3 reads CASSEGIGQPQHF. CDR3 nucleotide sequence: TGTGCCAGCAGTGAAGGGATAGGTCAGCCCCAGCATTTT.

The sample holds a few counts of this clonotype. This rearrangement joins TRBV28 to TRBJ2-5, with 13 bases matching TRBD2. The V gene's germline CDR1 is MDHEN and CDR2 SYDVKM. V trimming: 5 bases; J trimming: 4 bases; junction bases outside the gene matches: 4. This CDR3 is built from 15 residues. The DNA for the CDR3 is TGTGCCAGCAGTCGGACTAGCGGGAGAAGAGAGACCCAGTACTTC. Translating gives CASSRTSGRRETQYF.

This clonotype was seen ten or more times. The J gene is TRBJ1-3, the V gene TRBV10-3; D perhaps matches TRBD1 (5 bases). V lost 6 bases to trimming and J lost 0 bases, with 12 bases between them. Germline V lookup: CDR1 ENHRY, CDR2 SYGVKD. CDR3 length: 15 residues. The CDR3 reads CAIRQGTDSGNTIYF. The CDR3 DNA sequence: TGTGCCATCAGGCAGGGAACTGACTCTGGAAACACCATATATTTT.

This clonotype was observed at least ten times. J is TRBJ2-3 and V is TRBV12-3 or TRBV12-4; 12 bases agree with TRBD2. The CDR3 has 16 amino acids. The V segment lost 4 bases and the J segment 2 bases; nucleotides outside the gene matches: 4. The CDR3 is CASSSRLAGDTDTQYF. The DNA of the CDR3 is TGTGCCAGCAGTTCCCGACTAGCGGGAGACACAGATACGCAGTATTTT.

This clonotype occurred a few times. The rearrangement joins TRBV12-5 to TRBJ2-7; no firm D call. There are 13 residues in the CDR3. The ends were cut back, 6 bases at V and 4 bases at J, with 13 bases in the middle. Germline CDR1 is LGHNT and CDR2 is FRNRAP. The CDR3: CASGLHLGYEQYF. In nucleotides, the CDR3 is TGTGCTAGTGGCCTTCATCTTGGGTACGAGCAGTACTTC.

A remark on this clonotype: A much larger clone is a single base away; this may be a read error. The chain joins TRBV6-5 to TRBJ1-1; the D is unclear. Germline V CDR1 and CDR2: MNHEY, SVGAGI. This CDR3 is 14 amino acids long. The V end lost 2 bases, the J end lost 1 base, and 8 bases lay between the germline ends. CDR3 sequence (DNA): TGTGCCAGCAGTTACGGTAATTCGAACACTGAAGCTTTCTTT. It codes for CASSYGNSNTEAFF.

The chain carries TRBV11-2 and TRBJ2-7; unclear D gene. The V gene's germline CDR1 is SGHAT and CDR2 FQNNGV. V was cut by 5 bases and J by 4 bases, with 9 bases left in between. This CDR3 region has 12 residues. In DNA form, the CDR3 reads TGTGCCAGCAGCCGCGTATTTTACGAGCAGTACTTC. This encodes CASSRVFYEQYF.

At least ten counts were recorded for this clonotype. At one of its ends the junction is not consistent with the germline gene, which may arise from a read error. The chain carries TRBV20-1 and TRBJ2-4; D is possibly TRBD1 or TRBD2 (6 bases each). The CDR3 covers 15 residues. The germline CDR1 and CDR2 sequences are DFQATT and SNEGSKA (reference sequence). DNA of the CDR3: TGCAGTGCTAAGGGGGTTGGGGGGAGGAGAAACATTAAGTACTTC. Translation gives CSAKGVGGRRNIKYF.

This clonotype was detected many times. This sequence may be a read error, since a much larger clone differs from it by one base. The J gene is TRBJ2-7, the V gene TRBV2; TRBD2 agrees at 7 bases. Germline V gene data show CDR1 as SNHLY and CDR2 as FYNNEI. The CDR3 totals 14 residues. The V and J ends lost 5 bases and 0 bases, in that order; junction bases with no gene match: 4. The CDR3 loop reads CASSWEGSSYEQYF. Here the CDR3 DNA reads TGTGCCAGCAGTTGGGAGGGGTCCTCCTACGAGCAGTACTTC.

As DNA, the CDR3 is TGCAGTGCTAGACAGACAGGGGGTAGACTAGCGGGGACCTACGAGCAGTACTTC. Translating gives CSARQTGGRLAGTYEQYF. The chain employs TRBV20-1 and TRBJ2-7, with 11 bases that match TRBD2. This CDR3 is built from 18 residues. With V trimmed by 2 bases and J by 2 bases, 14 bases remained unmatched. In germline, CDR1 is DFQATT, CDR2 SNEGSKA (reference sequence).

The sample holds a few counts of this clonotype. The CDR3 DNA sequence: TGTGCCAGCAGCTTTCGTGGGACTAGTCCCACCAATGAGCAGTTCTTC. It yields the protein CASSFRGTSPTNEQFF. The chain links TRBV5-6 to TRBJ2-1; TRBD2 matches 8 bases. The J segment lost 6 bases and the V segment lost 2 bases, leaving 10 bases of the junction unmatched. Germline V gives CDR1 SGHDT, CDR2 YYEEEE. The CDR3 extends over 16 amino acids.

This clonotype occurred many times. This chain uses TRBV12-3 or TRBV12-4 with TRBJ2-7, with D possibly TRBD2 on 5 matching bases. V was trimmed by 3 bases and J by 4 bases, leaving 10 bases between them. The CDR3 has 13 amino acids. The chain's CDR3 is CASSFREPYEQYF. CDR3 DNA sequence: TGTGCCAGCAGTTTTCGGGAACCTTACGAGCAGTACTTC.

This clonotype was recorded many times. This chain joins TRBV6-1 and TRBJ2-5, with TRBD2 matching over 7 bases. The CDR3 is 16 amino acids. V was clipped by 1 base and J by 5 bases; unmatched bases: 10. CDR1 is MNHNS and CDR2 is SASEGT in the germline V gene. CDR3 sequence (DNA): TGTGCCAGCAGTGAAGGGATCGCGGGAGTGACCGAGACCCAGTACTTC. This gives the protein CASSEGIAGVTETQYF.

This clonotype was recorded at least ten times. The genes are TRBV6-2 or TRBV6-3 and TRBJ1-1; a possible D gene is TRBD1 (5 bases). CDR1 is MNHEY, CDR2 SVGEGT, per germline. This CDR3 comprises 16 residues. V lost 0 bases to trimming and J lost 4 bases, with 15 bases between them. The CDR3 DNA is TGTGCCAGCAGTTACTCGAACGAGGGGTATAGCACTGAAGCTTTCTTT. It encodes CASSYSNEGYSTEAFF.

This clonotype was counted ten times or more. The chain is built from TRBV20-1 and TRBJ2-7; weak D call: TRBD1 (7 bases). Germline V gives CDR1 DFQATT, CDR2 SNEGSKA (reference sequence). Trimming took 0 bases from V and 4 from J, leaving 16 bases between them. The CDR3 runs 15 residues. CDR3 sequence reads: CSARDNDRDFYEQYF. The CDR3 DNA reads TGCAGTGCTAGAGATAACGACAGGGACTTTTACGAGCAGTACTTC.

In this sample, this clonotype turned up many times. The CDR3 spells CAIRTGTSDYEQYF. As DNA, the CDR3 is TGTGCCATCAGAACCGGGACTAGCGACTACGAGCAGTACTTC. J is TRBJ2-7 and V is TRBV10-3; TRBD2 aligns across 10 bases. CDR3 length: 14 amino acids. The germline gives CDR1 ENHRY, CDR2 SYGVKD. The trim removed 6 bases at V and 3 bases at J, leaving 5 bases unmatched.

The chain combines TRBV6-2 or TRBV6-3 with TRBJ2-7; 7 bases align to TRBD2. Germline CDR1 reads MNHEY; CDR2 reads SVGEGT. The CDR3 is 14 residues long. The V gene end was trimmed by 5 bases and the J gene end by 0 bases; junction bases not matched to a gene: 4. The CDR3 here is CASSTPSGSYEQYF. The CDR3 DNA reads as TGTGCCAGCAGTACTCCTAGCGGCTCCTACGAGCAGTACTTC.

This clonotype was observed at least ten times. This chain connects TRBV4-3 to TRBJ1-6; weak D call: TRBD1 (5 bases). The V end was cut by 0 bases, the J end by 7 bases, with 13 bases between. Germline lookup yields CDR1 LGHNA and CDR2 YSLEER. This CDR3 spans 16 amino acids. This CDR3 reads CASSQDYTGDNSPLHF. CDR3 DNA sequence: TGCGCCAGCAGCCAAGATTACACAGGCGACAATTCACCCCTCCACTTT.

This clonotype is a singleton in its sample. In this CDR3 the conserved last residue, phenylalanine or tryptophan, is missing, so a read error is likely. J is TRBJ1-2 and V is TRBV25-1; the D is unclear. The CDR3 loop spans 12 amino acids. Germline V gene sequence: CDR1 MGHDK, CDR2 SYGVNS. V lost 5 bases and J 5 bases, leaving 9 bases between the germline ends. The CDR3: CASSYGRYGYTL. The CDR3 bases are TGTGCCAGCAGTTACGGGAGGTATGGCTACACCCTC.

This clonotype was observed many times. This chain's CDR3 is CATSEGGRASHEQYF. Written as DNA, the CDR3 is TGTGCCACCAGTGAAGGCGGGAGGGCTTCTCACGAGCAGTACTTC. V and J are TRBV24-1 and TRBJ2-7; TRBD2 matches 9 bases. The ends lost 4 bases at V and 5 bases at J; junction bases unmatched: 8. CDR1 KGHDR and CDR2 SFDVKD come from the germline V gene. The CDR3 sequence is 15 residues long.

This clonotype was observed many times. The chain links TRBV20-1 to TRBJ2-5, with a tentative D call TRBD2 (7 bases). Looked up from germline, CDR1 is DFQATT and CDR2 is SNEGSKA (reference sequence). CDR3 length: 15 amino acids. V was shortened by 6 bases and J by 4 bases, with 21 bases between the two germline ends. The CDR3 protein is CSAGGGGGDGETQYF. CDR3 DNA sequence: TGCAGTGCGGGGGGTGGCGGGGGCGATGGAGAGACCCAGTACTTC.